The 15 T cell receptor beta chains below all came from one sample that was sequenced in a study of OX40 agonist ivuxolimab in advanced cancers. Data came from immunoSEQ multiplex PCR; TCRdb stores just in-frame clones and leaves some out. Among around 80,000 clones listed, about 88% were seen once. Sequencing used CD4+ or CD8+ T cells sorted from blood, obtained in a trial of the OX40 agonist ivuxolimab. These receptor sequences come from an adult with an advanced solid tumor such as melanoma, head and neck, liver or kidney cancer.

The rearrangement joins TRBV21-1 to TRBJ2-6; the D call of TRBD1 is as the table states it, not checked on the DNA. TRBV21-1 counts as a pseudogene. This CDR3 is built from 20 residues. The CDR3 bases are TGTGCCAGCAGCAAGTGGACAGGGGGCATCGAAGTCTCTGGGGCCAACGTCCTGACTTTC. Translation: CASSKWTGGIEVSGANVLTF.

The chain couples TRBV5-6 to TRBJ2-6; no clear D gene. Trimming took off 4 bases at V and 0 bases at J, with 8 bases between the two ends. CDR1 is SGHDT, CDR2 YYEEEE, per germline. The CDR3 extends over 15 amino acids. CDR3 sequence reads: CASSLRSSGANVLTF. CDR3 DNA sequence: TGTGCCAGCAGCCTAAGGAGCTCTGGGGCCAACGTCCTGACTTTC.

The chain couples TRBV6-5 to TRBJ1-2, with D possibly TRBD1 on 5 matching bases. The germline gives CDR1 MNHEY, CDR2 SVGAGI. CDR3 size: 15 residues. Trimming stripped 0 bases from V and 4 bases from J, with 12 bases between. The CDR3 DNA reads TGTGCCAGCAGTTACTCGTCCTCAGGGCCCTATGGCTACACCTTC. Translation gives CASSYSSSGPYGYTF.

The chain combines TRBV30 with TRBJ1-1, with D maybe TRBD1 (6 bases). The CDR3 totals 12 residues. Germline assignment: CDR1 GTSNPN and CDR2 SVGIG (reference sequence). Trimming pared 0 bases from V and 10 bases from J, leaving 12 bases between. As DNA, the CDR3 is TGTGCCTGGAGTGTAACCGGGGGGCGAGCTTTCTTT. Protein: CAWSVTGGRAFF.

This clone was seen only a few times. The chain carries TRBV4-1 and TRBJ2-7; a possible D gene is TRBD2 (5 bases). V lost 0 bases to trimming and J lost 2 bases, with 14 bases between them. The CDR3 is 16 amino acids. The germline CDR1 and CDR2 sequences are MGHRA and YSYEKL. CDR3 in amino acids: CASSQDQNLRAYEQYV. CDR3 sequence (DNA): TGCGCCAGCAGCCAAGATCAGAATTTGAGGGCCTACGAGCAGTACGTC.

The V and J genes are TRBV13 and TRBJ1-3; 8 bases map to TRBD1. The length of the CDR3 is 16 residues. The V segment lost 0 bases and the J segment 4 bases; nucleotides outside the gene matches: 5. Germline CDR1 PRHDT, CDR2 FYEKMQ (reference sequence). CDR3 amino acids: CASSLGQGATGNTIYF. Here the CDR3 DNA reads TGTGCCAGCAGCTTAGGGCAGGGGGCGACAGGAAACACCATATATTTT.

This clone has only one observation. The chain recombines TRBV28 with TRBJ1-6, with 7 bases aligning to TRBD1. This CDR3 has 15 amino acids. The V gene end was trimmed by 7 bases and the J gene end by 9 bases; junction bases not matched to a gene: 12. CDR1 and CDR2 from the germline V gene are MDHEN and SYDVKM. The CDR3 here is CASTPRQGSGSPLHF. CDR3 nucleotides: TGTGCCAGCACCCCAAGACAGGGATCTGGTTCACCCCTCCACTTT.

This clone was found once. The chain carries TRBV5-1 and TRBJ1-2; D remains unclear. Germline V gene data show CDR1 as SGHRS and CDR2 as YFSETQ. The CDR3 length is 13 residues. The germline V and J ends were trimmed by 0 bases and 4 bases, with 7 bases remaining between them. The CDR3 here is CASSLGEAYGYTF. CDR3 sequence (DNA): TGCGCCAGCAGCTTGGGGGAGGCCTATGGCTACACCTTC.

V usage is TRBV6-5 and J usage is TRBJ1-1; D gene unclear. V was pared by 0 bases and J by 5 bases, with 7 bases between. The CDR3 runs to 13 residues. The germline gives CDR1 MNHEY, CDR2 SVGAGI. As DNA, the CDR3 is TGTGCCAGCAGTTACTCGTTGCGGACTGAAGCTTTCTTT. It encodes CASSYSLRTEAFF.

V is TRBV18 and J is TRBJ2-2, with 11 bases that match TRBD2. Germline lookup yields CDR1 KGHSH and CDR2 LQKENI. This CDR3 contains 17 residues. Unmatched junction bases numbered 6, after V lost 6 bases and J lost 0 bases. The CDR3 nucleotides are TGTGCCAGCTCCCCTGGACTAGCGGGTTCGAACACCGGGGAGCTGTTTTTT. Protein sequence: CASSPGLAGSNTGELFF.

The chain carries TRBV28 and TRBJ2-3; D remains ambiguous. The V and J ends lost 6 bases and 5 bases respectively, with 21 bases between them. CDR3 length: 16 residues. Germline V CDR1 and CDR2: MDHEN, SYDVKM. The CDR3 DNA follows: TGTGCCAGCAGAAAACGTCCTGACTTCCCGGGAGATACGCAGTATTTT. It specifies CASRKRPDFPGDTQYF.

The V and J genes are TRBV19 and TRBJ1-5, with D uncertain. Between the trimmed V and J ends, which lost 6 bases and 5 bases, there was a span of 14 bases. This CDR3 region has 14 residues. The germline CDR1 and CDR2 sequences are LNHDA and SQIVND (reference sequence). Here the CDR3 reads CASRRPTRDQPQHF. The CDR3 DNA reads TGTGCCAGTAGACGGCCAACTAGAGATCAGCCCCAGCATTTT.

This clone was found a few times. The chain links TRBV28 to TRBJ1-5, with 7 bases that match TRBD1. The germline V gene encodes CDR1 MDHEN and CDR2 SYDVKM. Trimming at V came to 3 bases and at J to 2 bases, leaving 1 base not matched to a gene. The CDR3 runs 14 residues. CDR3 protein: CASSFGQGNQPQHF. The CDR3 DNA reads TGTGCCAGCAGTTTCGGACAGGGCAATCAGCCCCAGCATTTT.

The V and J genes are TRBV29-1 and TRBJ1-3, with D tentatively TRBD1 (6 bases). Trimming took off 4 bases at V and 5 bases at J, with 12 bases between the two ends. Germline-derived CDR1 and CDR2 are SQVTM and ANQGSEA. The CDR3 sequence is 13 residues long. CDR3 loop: CSVVAGARNTIYF. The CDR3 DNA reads TGCAGCGTTGTGGCAGGGGCGAGAAACACCATATATTTT.

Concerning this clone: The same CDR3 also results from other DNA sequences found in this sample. As DNA, the CDR3 is TGTGCCAGCTCACCTCAAGAGACCCAGTACTTC. Residues: CASSPQETQYF. The rearrangement links TRBV18 to TRBJ2-5; no clear D. V dropped 3 bases and J dropped 2 bases, with 1 base sitting between them. Germline CDR1 KGHSH, CDR2 LQKENI. This CDR3 is 11 amino acids long.